This is a list of T cell receptor beta chains from one sample in a study of lymphopenia after photon versus proton radiotherapy. Profiled with immunoSEQ multiplex PCR; TCRdb holds only in-frame clones, not every one. The profile shows approximately 160,000 clones, about 85% of them singletons. The sequences come from peripheral blood, collected from a patient treated with photon-based radiotherapy. These receptor sequences come from a man aged 50-59 years with gastric cancer. The CDR3 runs from the conserved cysteine through the conserved F or W. D genes are given only for firm matches. The listing skips clone size in some rows; elsewhere it reads once, few, many or a size class.

DNA: TGTGCCAGCAGTCTGCAGGGAGGTACGCAGTATTTT; CDR3: CASSLQGGTQYF; size: .; V: TRBV27; D: .; J: TRBJ2-3
DNA: TGTGCCAGCAGCCATTTAGGCGAGGGCGCCCACTCTGGAAACACCATATATTTT; CDR3: CASSHLGEGAHSGNTIYF; size: .; V: TRBV4-2; D: .; J: TRBJ1-3
DNA: TGCAGCATCGGGACTAGCTGGTACGAGCAGTACTTC; CDR3: CSIGTSWYEQYF; size: .; V: TRBV29-1; D: TRBD2; J: TRBJ2-7
DNA: TGTGCCAGCAGCTCCGTAGGGGACTATGGCTACACCTTC; CDR3: CASSSVGDYGYTF; size: once; V: TRBV7-3; D: .; J: TRBJ1-2
DNA: TGTGCCAGCAGGACCGGGTCCAGTAACACCGGGGAGCTGTTTTTT; CDR3: CASRTGSSNTGELFF; size: .; V: TRBV11-2; D: .; J: TRBJ2-2
DNA: TGTGCCAGCTCACCGGGGCAGGCCACGAACACCGGGGAGCTGTTTTTT; CDR3: CASSPGQATNTGELFF; size: .; V: TRBV18; D: .; J: TRBJ2-2
DNA: TGTGCCAGCAGCTTAGCCCTCAGTCAGGGTATGGGTGAAAAACTGTTTTTT; CDR3: CASSLALSQGMGEKLFF; size: once; V: TRBV7-9; D: .; J: TRBJ1-4
DNA: TGTGCCAGCAGCCAAGCCGGGTCGGGGGTACGGGAAAAACTGTTTTTT; CDR3: CASSQAGSGVREKLFF; size: .; V: TRBV14; D: .; J: TRBJ1-4
DNA: TGTGCCAGCAGGGACGGAGGGAGGACAGATACGCAGTATTTT; CDR3: CASRDGGRTDTQYF; size: .; V: TRBV28; D: .; J: TRBJ2-3
DNA: TGTGCCAGTAGTATAGGCCTTACCGGGACAGCGGGCTACGAGCAGTACTTC; CDR3: CASSIGLTGTAGYEQYF; size: .; V: TRBV19; D: .; J: TRBJ2-7
DNA: TGTGCCAGTAGTACTAGCGGGACCTACAATGAGCAGTTCTTC; CDR3: CASSTSGTYNEQFF; size: .; V: TRBV19; D: TRBD2; J: TRBJ2-1
DNA: TGTGCCAGCAGTGACTCGTCGGGCAGCGGGGAGCTGTTTTTT; CDR3: CASSDSSGSGELFF; size: .; V: TRBV6-4; D: .; J: TRBJ2-2
DNA: TGCGCCAGCAGCCCCGGACAGGGGGCAGAGACCCAGTACTTC; CDR3: CASSPGQGAETQYF; size: .; V: TRBV4-3; D: TRBD1; J: TRBJ2-5
DNA: TGTGCCAGCAGTTACTCGATTCAGGAAAGCTATGGCTACACCTTC; CDR3: CASSYSIQESYGYTF; size: .; V: TRBV6-6; D: .; J: TRBJ1-2
DNA: TGTGCCAGCAGCCCCTTGCGGGAAGAAAAACTGTTTTTT; CDR3: CASSPLREEKLFF; size: .; V: TRBV14; D: .; J: TRBJ1-4
DNA: TGTGCCAGTACCACAGCGGCGGGAGGTTTAGAGACCCAGTACTTC; CDR3: CASTTAAGGLETQYF; size: .; V: TRBV19; D: TRBD2; J: TRBJ2-5
DNA: TGTGCCAGCAGTTTCGGGCCCGGAGCAGTGGGTTTGTACCAAGAGACCCAGTACTTC; CDR3: CASSFGPGAVGLYQETQYF; size: .; V: TRBV28; D: .; J: TRBJ2-5
DNA: TGTGCCAGCAGCTCCCGGGATCCATTGATGGGAAACACCATATATTTT; CDR3: CASSSRDPLMGNTIYF; size: .; V: TRBV5-4; D: .; J: TRBJ1-3
DNA: TGTGCCAGCTCATTTTCCAAGGCGCCCCGGGGCACCGGGGAGCTGTTTTTT; CDR3: CASSFSKAPRGTGELFF; size: once; V: TRBV18; D: .; J: TRBJ2-2
DNA: TGTGCCAGCAGTTCCTCCGCCGTGTCGCGGGAGCTGTTTTTT; CDR3: CASSSSAVSRELFF; size: .; V: TRBV2; D: .; J: TRBJ2-2
DNA: TGTGCCAGCAGCCCGCAGGGACTAGCGGGTGACGAGTACTTC; CDR3: CASSPQGLAGDEYF; size: .; V: TRBV5-4; D: TRBD2; J: TRBJ2-7
DNA: TGTGCCACCAGCAGGGACCACTACGAGCAGTACTTC; CDR3: CATSRDHYEQYF; size: .; V: TRBV15; D: .; J: TRBJ2-7
DNA: TGTGCCAGCGGATTAGCGGGTTTCTCCTACGAGCAGTACTTC; CDR3: CASGLAGFSYEQYF; size: .; V: TRBV7-2; D: TRBD2; J: TRBJ2-7
DNA: TGTGCCAGCAGCCAAGCGGGAGGATTATACAATGAGCAGTTCTTC; CDR3: CASSQAGGLYNEQFF; size: .; V: TRBV11-2; D: TRBD2; J: TRBJ2-1
DNA: TGTGCCAGCAGGTCCCGGCCGATACAAGAGACCCAGTACTTC; CDR3: CASRSRPIQETQYF; size: .; V: TRBV2; D: .; J: TRBJ2-5
DNA: TGTGCCAGCACCGAGTGGCAGGCAATAACTGAAGCTTTCTTT; CDR3: CASTEWQAITEAFF; size: .; V: TRBV28; D: .; J: TRBJ1-1
DNA: TGTGCCAGCAGCTTGGGGACTAGCGCGAGCACAGATACGCAGTATTTT; CDR3: CASSLGTSASTDTQYF; size: .; V: TRBV5-6; D: TRBD2; J: TRBJ2-3